The rows below give T cell receptor beta chains drawn from one sample of a study of response to subunit inactivated influenza vaccine. TCRdb reanalysed the RT-PCR reads using MiXCR and keeps one entry per CDR3 protein. The data contain 550,000 to 800,000 distinct CDR3 sequences, around 16% of them singletons. The source material was PBMCs from blood, sampled less than 13 days after vaccination. The receptors here all came from a man aged 45-60 years who received an inactivated influenza vaccine. The CDR3 runs from the conserved cysteine through the conserved F or W. The D gene is left open where the match is weak. Size tells how often a clone was seen (once, few, many) or the class of an expanded clone, and some rows leave it out.

size	V	J	D	CDR3	DNA
NA	TRBV27	TRBJ2-3	NA	CASRQTIRTDTQYF	TGTGCCAGCCGCCAGACTATACGGACAGATACGCAGTATTTT
NA	TRBV4-1	TRBJ2-7	TRBD2	CASSRILAENYEQYF	TGCGCCAGCAGCCGAATACTAGCGGAGAACTACGAGCAGTACTTC
NA	TRBV3-1	TRBJ2-3	NA	CASSQRGGRPSTDTQYF	TGTGCCAGCAGCCAACGGGGCGGGCGGCCTAGCACAGATACGCAGTATTTT
NA	TRBV20-1	TRBJ2-7	TRBD2	CSARTSGKRIEQYF	TGCAGTGCTAGGACTAGCGGGAAAAGGATTGAGCAGTACTTC
few	TRBV20-1	TRBJ2-7	NA	CSASAAWVAEGDYEQYF	TGCAGTGCTAGCGCGGCTTGGGTAGCGGAGGGGGATTACGAGCAGTACTTC
NA	TRBV5-1	TRBJ2-7	NA	CASSLGLVRGNSYEQYF	TGCGCCAGCAGCTTAGGCCTAGTGCGGGGAAACTCCTACGAGCAGTACTTC
few	TRBV11-2	TRBJ2-5	NA	CASSLVVLETQYF	TGTGCCAGCAGCTTAGTCGTACTAGAGACCCAGTACTTC
few	TRBV20-1	TRBJ2-3	NA	CSAPDGYTDTQYF	TGCAGTGCTCCGGACGGATACACAGATACGCAGTATTTT
NA	TRBV7-5	TRBJ2-7	NA	CISVSEACSRALGEQYF	NA
few	TRBV7-9	TRBJ2-5	TRBD1	CASSTGTGGLETQYF	TGTGCCAGCAGCACCGGGACAGGGGGCTTGGAGACCCAGTACTTC
NA	TRBV15	TRBJ2-5	TRBD1	CATSRDPQGWGETQYF	TGTGCCACCAGCAGAGATCCACAGGGGTGGGGAGAGACCCAGTACTTC
few	TRBV5-6	TRBJ2-7	NA	CASSPGTPMSYEQYF	TGTGCCAGCAGCCCCGGGACACCTATGAGCTACGAGCAGTACTTC
NA	TRBV3-1	TRBJ2-5	NA	CASSQGGAQYF	TGTGCCAGCAGCCAAGGAGGCGCCCAGTACTTC
few	TRBV7-2	TRBJ1-4	NA	CASSRRTAYNEKLFF	TGTGCCAGCAGCAGACGGACAGCTTATAATGAAAAACTGTTTTTT
many	TRBV28	TRBJ1-6	NA	CASSPTGRSYNSPLHF	TGTGCCAGCAGTCCCACGGGACGGTCCTATAATTCACCCCTCCACTTT
few	TRBV11-2	TRBJ2-7	NA	CASSHREGSYEQYF	TGTGCCAGCAGCCACAGGGAGGGGTCCTACGAGCAGTACTTC
few	TRBV27	TRBJ2-3	NA	CASSLRGAGTQYF	TGTGCCAGCAGTTTAAGGGGGGCGGGTACGCAGTATTTT
NA	TRBV14	TRBJ2-7	NA	CASSQDRGAGEQYF	TGTGCCAGCAGCCAAGATAGGGGGGCCGGCGAGCAGTACTTC
NA	TRBV4-3	TRBJ2-3	TRBD2	CASSQDGPSGSPSTDTQYF	TGCGCCAGCAGCCAAGATGGGCCTAGCGGTTCACCTAGCACAGATACGCAGTATTTT
NA	TRBV7-9	TRBJ2-1	NA	CASSPPGGQFF	TGTGCCAGCAGCCCACCAGGAGGGCAGTTCTTC
NA	TRBV6-5	TRBJ1-4	TRBD1	CASRYRWDREKLFF	TGTGCCAGCAGGTACAGATGGGACAGAGAAAAACTGTTTTTT
few	TRBV12-3/TRBV12-4	TRBJ2-2	TRBD2	CASKLAGGPPGELFF	TGTGCCAGCAAACTAGCGGGGGGCCCCCCCGGGGAGCTGTTTTTT
few	TRBV28	TRBJ2-7	TRBD1	CASISGTGISYEQYF	TGTGCCAGTATATCCGGGACAGGGATCTCCTACGAGCAGTACTTC
NA	TRBV11-2	TRBJ1-2	NA	CASSLVGKPNYGYTF	TGTGCCAGCAGCTTAGTGGGGAAGCCTAACTATGGCTACACCTTC
few	TRBV15	TRBJ1-2	NA	CATSRANRVSDYGYTF	TGTGCCACCAGCAGAGCTAACAGGGTTTCAGACTATGGCTACACCTTC
NA	TRBV12-3/TRBV12-4	TRBJ1-2	NA	CASSRGTPDGYTF	TGTGCCAGCAGCCGCGGGACACCCGACGGCTACACCTTC
few	TRBV29-1	TRBJ2-7	NA	CSAVTVSSYEQYF	TGCAGCGCTGTGACTGTTAGCTCCTACGAGCAGTACTTC
NA	TRBV5-5	TRBJ2-2	NA	CASSSRVSNTGELFF	TGTGCCAGCAGCTCCAGGGTATCGAACACCGGGGAGCTGTTTTTT
many	TRBV12-3/TRBV12-4	TRBJ2-1	TRBD2	CASRSLSGRAGNEQFF	TGTGCCAGCAGATCCCTTAGCGGGAGGGCGGGCAATGAGCAGTTCTTC
once	TRBV7-2	TRBJ2-3	NA	CASSPQLDNTQYF	TGTGCCAGCAGCCCACAGTTGGACAATACGCAGTATTTT
NA	TRBV2	TRBJ1-1	NA	CASNPEQVWGTEAFF	TGTGCCAGCAACCCAGAACAAGTATGGGGAACTGAAGCTTTCTTT
NA	TRBV5-1	TRBJ2-7	TRBD2	CASSLANWLAGPSYEQYF	TGCGCCAGCAGCTTGGCCAACTGGCTAGCGGGACCCTCCTACGAGCAGTACTTC
few	TRBV29-1	TRBJ2-7	TRBD1	CSAGQGFYEQYF	TGCAGCGCGGGACAGGGTTTCTACGAGCAGTACTTC
few	TRBV20-1	TRBJ1-3	TRBD1	CSAETGASSGNTIYF	TGCAGTGCCGAGACAGGGGCGAGCTCTGGAAACACCATATATTTT
NA	TRBV5-1	TRBJ2-2	NA	CASSLLTDGELFF	TGCGCCAGCAGCTTGCTAACGGACGGGGAGCTGTTTTTT
NA	TRBV12-3/TRBV12-4	TRBJ1-1	NA	CASSFPQTEAFF	TGTGCCAGCAGTTTCCCACAGACTGAAGCTTTCTTT
once	TRBV20-1	TRBJ2-3	TRBD1	CSARGQGEFLSTDTQYF	TGCAGTGCTAGGGGGCAGGGGGAGTTTCTGAGCACAGATACGCAGTATTTT
NA	TRBV9	TRBJ2-1	TRBD2	CASSGDYYNEQFF	TGTGCCAGCAGCGGGGACTATTACAATGAGCAGTTCTTC
NA	TRBV6-5	TRBJ2-7	TRBD1	CASSYSVTGSYEQYF	TGTGCCAGCAGTTACTCCGTGACAGGGTCCTACGAGCAGTACTTC
NA	TRBV5-1	TRBJ2-3	NA	CASSLGQSRDTQYF	TGCGCCAGCAGCTTAGGACAGTCGAGGGATACGCAGTATTTT
NA	TRBV4-2	TRBJ2-3	TRBD2	CASSQGLAERDTQYF	TGTGCCAGCAGCCAAGGACTAGCGGAGAGAGATACGCAGTATTTT
NA	TRBV28	TRBJ2-7	NA	CASRKRVISYEQYF	TGTGCCAGCAGGAAGCGCGTAATCTCCTACGAGCAGTACTTC
NA	TRBV12-3/TRBV12-4	TRBJ2-1	TRBD2	CASSFPPGTSGNNEQFF	TGTGCCAGCAGTTTCCCCCCCGGGACTAGCGGAAACAATGAGCAGTTCTTC
NA	TRBV7-8	TRBJ1-3	NA	CASSLIGRSSGNTIYF	TGTGCCAGCAGCCTTATAGGACGGAGCTCTGGAAACACCATATATTTT
NA	TRBV5-1	TRBJ2-1	NA	CASSLYRENNEQFF	TGCGCCAGCAGCTTGTACAGGGAGAACAATGAGCAGTTCTTC
NA	TRBV7-2	TRBJ1-3	NA	CASSQQGYSGNTIYF	TGTGCCAGCAGCCAACAGGGCTACTCTGGAAACACCATATATTTT
many	TRBV9	TRBJ2-2	NA	CASSARGNTGELFF	TGTGCCAGCAGCGCCAGGGGAAACACCGGGGAGCTGTTTTTT
NA	TRBV7-2	TRBJ2-2	TRBD2	CASSPSAGVAGELFF	TGTGCCAGCAGCCCCTCAGCGGGAGTAGCCGGGGAGCTGTTTTTT
NA	TRBV29-1	TRBJ2-3	TRBD1	CSVLRQGRADTQYF	TGCAGCGTTCTACGACAGGGCCGGGCAGATACGCAGTATTTT
NA	TRBV28	TRBJ2-1	NA	CASSFQNYNEQFF	TGTGCCAGCAGTTTTCAGAACTACAATGAGCAGTTCTTC
few	TRBV28	TRBJ2-3	TRBD2	CASGGTSFPTQYF	TGTGCCAGCGGTGGGACTAGCTTCCCTACGCAGTATTTT
few	TRBV5-1	TRBJ1-2	NA	CASSFGGSNYGYTF	TGCGCCAGCAGCTTTGGAGGATCTAACTATGGCTACACCTTC
NA	TRBV10-3	TRBJ2-2	TRBD1	CAISRTGSTGELFF	TGTGCCATCAGTCGGACAGGGTCCACCGGGGAGCTGTTTTTT
many	TRBV20-1	TRBJ2-7	NA	CSAPGHSYEQYF	TGCAGTGCCCCGGGACATTCCTACGAGCAGTACTTC
NA	TRBV7-9	TRBJ1-2	NA	CASSLWPATYGYTF	TGTGCCAGCAGCTTATGGCCAGCGACCTATGGCTACACCTTC
NA	TRBV5-5	TRBJ1-6	TRBD1	CASSSGTGFYNSPLHF	TGTGCCAGCAGCTCCGGGACAGGGTTCTATAATTCACCCCTCCACTTT
NA	TRBV9	TRBJ1-2	NA	CASSSQEHYGYTF	TGTGCCAGCAGCTCACAGGAACACTATGGCTACACCTTC